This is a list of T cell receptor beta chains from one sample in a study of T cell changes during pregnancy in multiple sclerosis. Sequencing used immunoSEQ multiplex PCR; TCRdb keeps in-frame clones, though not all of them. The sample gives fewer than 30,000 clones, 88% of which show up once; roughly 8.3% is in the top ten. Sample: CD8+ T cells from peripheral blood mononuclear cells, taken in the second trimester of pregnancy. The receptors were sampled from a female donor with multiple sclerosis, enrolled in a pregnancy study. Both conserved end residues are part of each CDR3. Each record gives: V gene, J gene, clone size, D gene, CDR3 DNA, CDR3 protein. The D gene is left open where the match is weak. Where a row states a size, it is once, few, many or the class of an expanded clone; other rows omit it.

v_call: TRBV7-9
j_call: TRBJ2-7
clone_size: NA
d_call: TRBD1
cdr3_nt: TGTGCCAGCAGCCCGCGGGACAGGGCCTACGAGCAGTACTTC
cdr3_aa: CASSPRDRAYEQYF

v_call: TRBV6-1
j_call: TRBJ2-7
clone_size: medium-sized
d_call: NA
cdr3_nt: TGTGCCAGCAGTGATTTAGGGGTGGAACTCTACGAGCAGTACTTC
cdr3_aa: CASSDLGVELYEQYF

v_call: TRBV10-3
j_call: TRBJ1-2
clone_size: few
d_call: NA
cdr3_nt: TGTGCCATCAGTGAGGGAGGTAGGGCCTATGGCTACACCTTC
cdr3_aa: CAISEGGRAYGYTF

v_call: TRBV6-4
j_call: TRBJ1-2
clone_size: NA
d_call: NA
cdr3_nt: TGTGCCAGCAGTGACTCATACAGGGAAGGCTACACCTTC
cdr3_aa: CASSDSYREGYTF

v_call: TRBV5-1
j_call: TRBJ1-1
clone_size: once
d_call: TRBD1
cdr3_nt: TGCGCCAGCAACCCAGGGGGACAGGGGGTATCGCGTACTGAAGCTTTCTTT
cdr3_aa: CASNPGGQGVSRTEAFF

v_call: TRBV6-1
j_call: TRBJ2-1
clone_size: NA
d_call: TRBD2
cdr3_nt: TGTGCCAGCAGTGAAATGAGCGGGGGTCCCTACAATGAGCAGTTCTTC
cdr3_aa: CASSEMSGGPYNEQFF

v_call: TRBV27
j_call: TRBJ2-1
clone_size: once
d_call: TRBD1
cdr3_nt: TGTGCCAGCAGTTTATCCCAGGGGGCCTACAATGAGCAGTTCTTC
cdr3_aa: CASSLSQGAYNEQFF

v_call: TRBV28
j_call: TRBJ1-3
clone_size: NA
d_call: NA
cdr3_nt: TGTGCCAGCACCCTAAGGGGTTTTGGAAACACCATATATTTT
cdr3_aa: CASTLRGFGNTIYF

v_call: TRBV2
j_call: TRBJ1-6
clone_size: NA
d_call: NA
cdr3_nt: TGTGCCAGCAGTGACGCGGACAGTCCTTACTCCTATAATTCACCCCTCCACTTT
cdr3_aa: CASSDADSPYSYNSPLHF

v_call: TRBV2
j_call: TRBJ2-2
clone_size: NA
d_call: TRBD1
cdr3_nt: TGTGCCAGCAGTGAAGACAAGGACAGGGGGAGCACCGGGGAGCTGTTTTTT
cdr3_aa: CASSEDKDRGSTGELFF

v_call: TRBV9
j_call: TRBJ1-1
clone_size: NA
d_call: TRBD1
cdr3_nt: TGTGCCAGCAGCGCGACAGGGGGATTCACTGAAGCTTTCTTT
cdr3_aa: CASSATGGFTEAFF

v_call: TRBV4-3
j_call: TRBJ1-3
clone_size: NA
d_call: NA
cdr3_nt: TGCGCCAGCAGCCAAGTTCTGACAGGTTTTCTCTCTGGAAACACCATATATTTT
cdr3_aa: CASSQVLTGFLSGNTIYF

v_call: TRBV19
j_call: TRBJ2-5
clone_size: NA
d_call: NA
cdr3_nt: TGTGCCAGTGGATACAGGGATTTCGGGGAGACCCAGTACTTC
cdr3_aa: CASGYRDFGETQYF

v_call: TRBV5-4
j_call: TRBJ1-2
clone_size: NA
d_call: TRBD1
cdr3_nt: TGTGCCAGCAGCCCTGCCGACAGGGCCTATGGCTACACCTTC
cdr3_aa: CASSPADRAYGYTF

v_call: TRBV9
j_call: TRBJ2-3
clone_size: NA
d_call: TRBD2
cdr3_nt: TGTGCCAGCAGCGTAGCCCCTAGCGGGGGGCCTGATACGCAGTATTTT
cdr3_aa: CASSVAPSGGPDTQYF

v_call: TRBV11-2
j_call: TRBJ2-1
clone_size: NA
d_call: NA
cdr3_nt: TGTGCCAGCAGCTTACAGGGGTCCTACAATGAGCAGTTCTTC
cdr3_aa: CASSLQGSYNEQFF

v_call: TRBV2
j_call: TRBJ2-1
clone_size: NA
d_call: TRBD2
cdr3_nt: TGTGCCAGCAGATACACTAGCGCATGGCAGTTCTTC
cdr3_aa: CASRYTSAWQFF

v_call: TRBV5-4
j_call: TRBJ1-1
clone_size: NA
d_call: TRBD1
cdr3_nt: TGTGCCAGCAGCGTTCAGGGGGCTCCTATGAACACTGAAGCTTTCTTT
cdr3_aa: CASSVQGAPMNTEAFF

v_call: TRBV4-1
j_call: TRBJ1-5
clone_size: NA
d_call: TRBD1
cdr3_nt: TGCGCCAGCAGCCAAGATGGCCACAGGGGGTACCAGCCCCAGCATTTT
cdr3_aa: CASSQDGHRGYQPQHF

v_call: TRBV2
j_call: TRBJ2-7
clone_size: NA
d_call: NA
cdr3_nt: TGTGCCAGCAGTGACTTGGGGCCCCTGCGCTCCTACGAGCAGTACTTC
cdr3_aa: CASSDLGPLRSYEQYF

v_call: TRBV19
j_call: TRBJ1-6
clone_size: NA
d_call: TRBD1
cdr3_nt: TGTGCCAGCCTGGACAGGGTAGGTTCACCCCTCCACTTT
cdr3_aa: CASLDRVGSPLHF

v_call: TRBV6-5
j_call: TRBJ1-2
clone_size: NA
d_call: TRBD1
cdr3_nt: TGTGCCAGCAGTTACGGAAAGGGACAGGGAGACTATGGCTACACCTTC
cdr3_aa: CASSYGKGQGDYGYTF

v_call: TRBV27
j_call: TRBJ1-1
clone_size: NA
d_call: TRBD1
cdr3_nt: TGTGCCAGCAGTCTCTCCAGGGGGCTTGAAGCTTTCTTT
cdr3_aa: CASSLSRGLEAFF

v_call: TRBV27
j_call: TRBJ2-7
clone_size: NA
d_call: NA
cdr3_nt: TGTGCCAGCAGTACCTTGGGCAGCTCCTACGAGCAGTACTTC
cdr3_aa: CASSTLGSSYEQYF

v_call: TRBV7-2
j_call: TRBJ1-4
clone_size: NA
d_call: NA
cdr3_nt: TGTGCCAGCAGCTTAATCCGGGGGGAAAAACTGTTTTTT
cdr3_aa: CASSLIRGEKLFF

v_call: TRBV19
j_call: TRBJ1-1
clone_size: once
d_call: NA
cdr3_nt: TGTGCCAGTAGTATAGATTTAGAGAACACTGAAGCTTTCTTT
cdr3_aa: CASSIDLENTEAFF

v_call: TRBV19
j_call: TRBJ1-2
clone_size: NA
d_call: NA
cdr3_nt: TGTGCCAGCCGTATGGGCCGGCGTGGCTACACCTTC
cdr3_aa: CASRMGRRGYTF

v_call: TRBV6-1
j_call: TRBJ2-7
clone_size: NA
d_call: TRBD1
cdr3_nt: TGTGCCAGCAGTGAGGGGACAGGGGGCTCCTACGAGCAGTACTTC
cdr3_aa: CASSEGTGGSYEQYF

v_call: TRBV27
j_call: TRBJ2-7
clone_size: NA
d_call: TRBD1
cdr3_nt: TGTGCCAGCAGTTTACAGGTTCGGCAGGGGGCATACGAGCAGTACTTC
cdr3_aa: CASSLQVRQGAYEQYF

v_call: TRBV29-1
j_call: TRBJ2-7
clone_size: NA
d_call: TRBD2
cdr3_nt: TGCAGCGTTCGGGACTACTACGAGCAGTACTTC
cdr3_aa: CSVRDYYEQYF

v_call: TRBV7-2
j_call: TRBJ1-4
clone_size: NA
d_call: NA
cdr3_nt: TGTGCCAGCAGCTTAGCACCAGCCTCAGGGGAAAAACTGTTTTTT
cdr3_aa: CASSLAPASGEKLFF

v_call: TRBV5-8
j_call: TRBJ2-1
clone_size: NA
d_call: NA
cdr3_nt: TGTGCCAGCAGCGAACAGGGTCCCTTGTTGTGGAATGAGCAGTTCTTC
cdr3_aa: CASSEQGPLLWNEQFF

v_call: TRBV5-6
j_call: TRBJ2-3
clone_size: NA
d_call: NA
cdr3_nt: TGTGCCAGCAGTGATTCTACAGGGTTTCCAACAGATACGCAGTATTTT
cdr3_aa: CASSDSTGFPTDTQYF

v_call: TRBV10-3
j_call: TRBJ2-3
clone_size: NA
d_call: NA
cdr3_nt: TGTGCCATCAGTATGTGGGCAGGGGTGAAAGATACGCAGTATTTT
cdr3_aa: CAISMWAGVKDTQYF

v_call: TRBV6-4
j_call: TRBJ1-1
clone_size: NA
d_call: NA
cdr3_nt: TGTGCCAGCAGTGAGGGGCGAGGGGGGAACACTGAAGCTTTCTTT
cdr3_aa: CASSEGRGGNTEAFF

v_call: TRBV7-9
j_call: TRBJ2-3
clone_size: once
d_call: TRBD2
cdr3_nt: TGTGCCAGCAGCCCCGGGACTAGCGACACAGATACGCAGTATTTT
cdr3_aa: CASSPGTSDTDTQYF

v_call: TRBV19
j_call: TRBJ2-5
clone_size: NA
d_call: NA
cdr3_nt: TGTGCCAGTAGTGACTTTGGGTCGGTCCAAGAGACCCAGTACTTC
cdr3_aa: CASSDFGSVQETQYF

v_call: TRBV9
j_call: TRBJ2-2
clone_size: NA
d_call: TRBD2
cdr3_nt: TGTGCCAGCAGCCCGGGACTAGCGGCCAGAACCGGGGAGCTGTTTTTT
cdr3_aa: CASSPGLAARTGELFF